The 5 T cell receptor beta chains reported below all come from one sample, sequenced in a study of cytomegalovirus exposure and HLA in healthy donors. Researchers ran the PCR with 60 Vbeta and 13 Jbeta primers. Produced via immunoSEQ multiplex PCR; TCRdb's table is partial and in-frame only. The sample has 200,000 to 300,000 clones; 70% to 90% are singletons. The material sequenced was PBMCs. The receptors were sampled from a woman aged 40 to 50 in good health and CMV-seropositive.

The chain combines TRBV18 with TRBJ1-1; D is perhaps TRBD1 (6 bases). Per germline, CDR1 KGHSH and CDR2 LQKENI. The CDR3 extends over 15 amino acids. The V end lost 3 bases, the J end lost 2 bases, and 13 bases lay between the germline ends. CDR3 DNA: TGTGCCAGCTCACCCCCCGGGACAAGTAACACTGAAGCTTTCTTT. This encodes CASSPPGTSNTEAFF.

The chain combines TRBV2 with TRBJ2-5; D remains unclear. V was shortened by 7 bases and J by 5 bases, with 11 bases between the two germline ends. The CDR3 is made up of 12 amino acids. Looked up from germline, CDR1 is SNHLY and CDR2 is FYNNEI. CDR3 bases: TGTGCCAGCACCTCCACAACGGAGACCCAGTACTTC. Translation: CASTSTTETQYF.

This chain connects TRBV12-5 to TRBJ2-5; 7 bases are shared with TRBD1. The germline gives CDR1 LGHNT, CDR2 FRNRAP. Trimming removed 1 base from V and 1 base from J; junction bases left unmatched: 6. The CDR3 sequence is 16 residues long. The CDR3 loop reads CASGLAGTDLQETQYF. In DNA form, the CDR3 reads TGTGCTAGTGGTTTGGCCGGGACAGATCTCCAAGAGACCCAGTACTTC.

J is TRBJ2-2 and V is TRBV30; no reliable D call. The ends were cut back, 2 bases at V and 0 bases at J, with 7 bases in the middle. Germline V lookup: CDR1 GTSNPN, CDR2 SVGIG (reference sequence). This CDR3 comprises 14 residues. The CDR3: CAWSFLANTGELFF. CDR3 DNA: TGTGCCTGGAGTTTCCTCGCGAACACCGGGGAGCTGTTTTTT.

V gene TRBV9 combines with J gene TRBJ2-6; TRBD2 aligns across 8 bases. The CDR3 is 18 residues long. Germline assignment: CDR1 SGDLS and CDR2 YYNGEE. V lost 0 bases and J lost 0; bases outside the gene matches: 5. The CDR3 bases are TGTGCCAGCAGCGTAGGATTAGCGGGGCTCTCTGGGGCCAACGTCCTGACTTTC. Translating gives CASSVGLAGLSGANVLTF. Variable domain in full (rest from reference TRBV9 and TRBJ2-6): DSGVTQTPKHLITATGQRVTLRCSPRSGDLSVYWYQQSLDQGLQFLIQYYNGEERAKGNILERFSAQQFPDLHSELNLSSLELGDSALYFCASSVGLAGLSGANVLTFGAGSRLTVL.